Detailed here is one T cell receptor beta chain. This record belongs to a study of vaccination and CD4 T cells after COVID-19. This sample's time point: late sampling 161 to 241 days after vaccination in a few convalescent patients. TCRdb used MiXCR to reprocess the PCR reads, holding one entry per CDR3 protein. The sample shows 31,000 or so distinct CDR3 sequences, approximately 49% of them seen only once. This CDR3 comprises 15 residues. The V gene's germline CDR1 is MDHEN and CDR2 SYDVKM. The V and J ends lost 1 base and 0 bases, in that order; junction bases with no gene match: 3. The chain joins TRBV28 to TRBJ2-7; 7 bases fit TRBD1. The source is a human donor who had recovered from COVID-19. The sample here was CD4+ T cells from blood, taken about 7 months after SARS-CoV-2 vaccination. CDR3 nucleotides: TGTGCCAGCAGTTTATACTACAGGGGCTCCTACGAGCAGTACTTC. It yields the protein CASSLYYRGSYEQYF.